These 15 T cell receptor beta chains share one sample of origin, sequenced in a study of cytomegalovirus exposure and HLA in healthy donors. Researchers ran the PCR with 60 Vbeta and 13 Jbeta primers. The method was immunoSEQ multiplex PCR; TCRdb's version includes in-frame clones alone and lacks a portion of them. The repertoire holds about 140,000 clones, with 73% as singletons. Sequenced sample: PBMCs. The source of these receptors is a human donor in good health.

This clone has only a few counts. DNA for the CDR3: TGTGCCAGCAGTTACTCTTTCGAGGAAGCTAATGAAAAACTGTTTTTT. Translating gives CASSYSFEEANEKLFF. The chain links TRBV6-5 to TRBJ1-4; D unclear. Trimming removed 0 bases at V and 3 bases at J, with 11 bases between. This CDR3 has 16 amino acids. CDR1 MNHEY and CDR2 SVGAGI come from the germline V gene.

The CDR3 region has the DNA TGTGCCAGCAGTTTTAAAGGGGTGGGGGCGGCGGCTAATGAAAAACTGTTTTTT. Residues: CASSFKGVGAAANEKLFF. This chain uses TRBV27 with TRBJ1-4, with D possibly matching TRBD1 (6 bases). CDR1 is MNHEY, CDR2 SMNVEV, per germline (reference sequence). This CDR3 has 18 amino acids. The V end was cut by 3 bases, the J end by 3 bases, with 20 bases between.

This clone appeared a single time. The V call is TRBV28, the J call TRBJ1-5; D is uncertain. V lost 2 bases and J 2 bases, leaving 10 bases between the germline ends. There are 15 residues in the CDR3. The germline CDR1 and CDR2 sequences are MDHEN and SYDVKM. CDR3 bases: TGTGCCAGCAGTTTAGGTGGAGCGGGCAATCAGCCCCAGCATTTT. It is translated as CASSLGGAGNQPQHF.

The chain links TRBV11-2 to TRBJ2-1; 8 nucleotides line up with TRBD1. With V trimmed by 1 base and J by 15 bases, 8 bases remained unmatched. The CDR3 consists of 13 residues. Germline V CDR1 and CDR2: SGHAT, FQNNGV. The CDR3 region is CASSLVRQGATFF. The CDR3 nucleotides read TGTGCCAGCAGCTTAGTACGGCAGGGGGCGACGTTCTTC.

The V and J genes are TRBV19 and TRBJ1-5, with D unclear. From germline, CDR1 is LNHDA and CDR2 SQIVND (reference sequence). The CDR3 consists of 16 residues. V was trimmed by 3 bases and J by 0 bases, leaving 12 bases between them. The CDR3 nucleotides read TGTGCCAGTAGTATTCCTGGAGATTATAGCAATCAGCCCCAGCATTTT. It codes for CASSIPGDYSNQPQHF.

The V call is TRBV10-3, the J call TRBJ1-2, with D tentatively TRBD1 (5 bases). Trimming pared 8 bases from V and 0 bases from J, leaving 16 bases between. Germline V CDR1 and CDR2: ENHRY, SYGVKD. There are 15 residues in the CDR3. Written as DNA, the CDR3 is TGTGCCATCCGAGCTAGCGGGGACCCTAACTATGGCTACACCTTC. Protein: CAIRASGDPNYGYTF.

The chain couples TRBV7-9 to TRBJ2-1; 7 bases align to TRBD1. V lost 2 bases to trimming and J lost 0 bases; unmatched junction nucleotides: 1. Germline loops: CDR1 SEHNR, CDR2 FQNEAQ (reference sequence). The CDR3 spans 15 residues. The CDR3 region is CASSLQGVSYNEQFF. For the CDR3, the DNA is TGTGCCAGCAGCTTACAGGGGGTCTCCTACAATGAGCAGTTCTTC.

The gene calls are TRBV6-1 and TRBJ2-3; D not resolved. Trimming cost V 7 bases and J 3 bases, with 11 bases left between them. Germline V lookup: CDR1 MNHNS, CDR2 SASEGT. The CDR3 runs 13 residues. Written as DNA, the CDR3 is TGTGCCAGCAATTATGAGAGTACAGATACGCAGTATTTT. Its translation: CASNYESTDTQYF.

The chain uses TRBV7-6 and TRBJ2-1; 7 nucleotides match TRBD2. Germline loops: CDR1 SGHVS, CDR2 FNYEAQ. The trim removed 3 bases at V and 2 bases at J, leaving 10 bases unmatched. The CDR3 contains 17 residues. CDR3 nucleotide sequence: TGTGCCAGCAGCTTTATTTTTCAGCGGGGAACCTACAATGAGCAGTTCTTC. Its translation is CASSFIFQRGTYNEQFF.

The rearrangement links TRBV18 to TRBJ1-1; D is possibly TRBD1 (6 bases). The CDR3 sequence is 13 residues long. Trimming removed 6 bases at V and 6 bases at J, with 14 bases between. CDR1 and CDR2 (germline): KGHSH, LQKENI. The CDR3 DNA reads TGTGCCAGCTCCCTCGGGACATCTTCTGAAGCTTTCTTT. Translating it yields CASSLGTSSEAFF.

This clone appeared a single time. The gene calls are TRBV5-4 and TRBJ2-1, with a tentative D call TRBD2 (6 bases). The CDR3 has 13 residues. V lost 3 bases, J lost 3 bases, and 7 bases lay in between. The germline CDR1 and CDR2 sequences are SGHNT and YYREEE (reference sequence). The CDR3 here is CASSSTSYNEQFF. CDR3 coding DNA: TGTGCCAGCAGCTCGACTAGCTACAATGAGCAGTTCTTC.

V is TRBV4-2 and J is TRBJ2-1, with TRBD2 matching 13 bases. Per germline, CDR1 LGHNA and CDR2 YNFKEQ. The CDR3 sequence is 15 residues long. The V gene end was trimmed by 7 bases and the J gene end by 7 bases; junction bases not matched to a gene: 7. The CDR3 DNA follows: TGTGCCAGCAAAACTAGCGGGGGGGCCGGTAATGAGCAGTTCTTC. Residues: CASKTSGGAGNEQFF.

This clone was counted only a few times. V usage is TRBV6-5 and J usage is TRBJ1-1; D remains ambiguous. The V gene lost 7 bases and the J gene lost 1 base, with 7 bases spanning the gap. Germline CDR1 reads MNHEY; CDR2 reads SVGAGI. This CDR3 has 12 residues. The DNA for the CDR3 is TGTGCCAGCAACCGGGGGAACACTGAAGCTTTCTTT. This encodes CASNRGNTEAFF.

The chain has TRBV2 and TRBJ1-1; D might be TRBD1 (6 bases). The ends were cut back, 2 bases at V and 1 base at J, with 8 bases in the middle. The CDR3 covers 14 residues. Germline V gene data show CDR1 as SNHLY and CDR2 as FYNNEI. The DNA of the CDR3 is TGTGCCAGCAGTGAACAGGGGCCGAACACTGAAGCTTTCTTT. Its protein is CASSEQGPNTEAFF.

This rearrangement joins TRBV4-1 to TRBJ2-7; D gene ambiguous. Trimming took 0 bases from V and 5 from J, leaving 20 bases between them. Germline V gives CDR1 MGHRA, CDR2 YSYEKL. The CDR3 covers 17 residues. CDR3 DNA sequence: TGCGCCAGCAGCCAAGATTGGGTCGGGTGGGTCGGAGACGAGCAGTACTTC. Protein product: CASSQDWVGWVGDEQYF.